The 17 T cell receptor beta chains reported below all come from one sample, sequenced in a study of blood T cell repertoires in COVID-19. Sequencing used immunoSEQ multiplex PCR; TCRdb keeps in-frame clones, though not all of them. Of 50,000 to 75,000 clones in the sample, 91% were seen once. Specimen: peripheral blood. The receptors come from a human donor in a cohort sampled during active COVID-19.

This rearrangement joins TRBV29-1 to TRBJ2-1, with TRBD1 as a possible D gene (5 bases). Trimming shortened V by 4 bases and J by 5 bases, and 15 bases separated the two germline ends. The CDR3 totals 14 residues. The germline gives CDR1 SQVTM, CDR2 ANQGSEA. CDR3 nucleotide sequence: TGCAGCGTTGGGGGCAGGATGGTGCACAATGAGCAGTTCTTC. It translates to CSVGGRMVHNEQFF.

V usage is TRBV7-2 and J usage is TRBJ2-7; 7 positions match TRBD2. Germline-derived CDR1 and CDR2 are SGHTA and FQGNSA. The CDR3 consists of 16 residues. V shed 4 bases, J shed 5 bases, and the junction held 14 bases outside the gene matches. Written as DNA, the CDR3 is TGTGCCAGCAGCTCTGGTTGGACTAGTTTGTTGCACGAGCAGTACTTC. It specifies CASSSGWTSLLHEQYF.

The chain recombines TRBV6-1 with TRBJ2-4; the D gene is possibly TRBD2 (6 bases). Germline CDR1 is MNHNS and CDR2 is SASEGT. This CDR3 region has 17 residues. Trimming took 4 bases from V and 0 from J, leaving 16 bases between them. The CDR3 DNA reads TGTGCCAGCAGTGGAAGTAGGAGGGACCTAGCCAAAAACATTCAGTACTTC. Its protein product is CASSGSRRDLAKNIQYF.

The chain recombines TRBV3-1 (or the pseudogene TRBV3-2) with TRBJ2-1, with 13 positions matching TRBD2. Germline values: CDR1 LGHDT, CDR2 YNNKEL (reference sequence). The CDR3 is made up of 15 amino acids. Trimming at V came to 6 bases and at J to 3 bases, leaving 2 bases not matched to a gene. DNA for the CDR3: TGTGCCAGCAGGGGGACTAGCGGGGACTACAATGAGCAGTTCTTC. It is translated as CASRGTSGDYNEQFF.

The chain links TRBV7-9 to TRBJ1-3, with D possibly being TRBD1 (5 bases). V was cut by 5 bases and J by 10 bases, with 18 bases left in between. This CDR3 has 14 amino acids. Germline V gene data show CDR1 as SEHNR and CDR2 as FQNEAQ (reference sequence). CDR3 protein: CASSPDSSSRTIYF. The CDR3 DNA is TGTGCCAGCAGCCCCGACAGCTCCTCGAGGACCATATATTTT. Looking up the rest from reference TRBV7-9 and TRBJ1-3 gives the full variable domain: DTGVSQNPRHKITKRGQNVTFRCDPISEHNRLYWYRQTLGQGPEFLTYFQNEAQLEKSRLLSDRFSAERPKGSFSTLEIQRTEQGDSAMYLCASSPDSSSRTIYFGEGSWLTVV.

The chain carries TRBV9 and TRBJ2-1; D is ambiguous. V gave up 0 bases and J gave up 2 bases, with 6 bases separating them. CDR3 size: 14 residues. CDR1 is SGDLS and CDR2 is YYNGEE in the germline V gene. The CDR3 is CASSVDSPYNEQFF. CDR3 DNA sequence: TGTGCCAGCAGCGTAGACTCTCCCTACAATGAGCAGTTCTTC.

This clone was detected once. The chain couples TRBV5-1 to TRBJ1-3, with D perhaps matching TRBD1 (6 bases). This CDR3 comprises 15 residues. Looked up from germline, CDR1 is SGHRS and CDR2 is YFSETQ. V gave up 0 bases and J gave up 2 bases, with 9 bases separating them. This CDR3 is CASSLAQGTGNTIYF. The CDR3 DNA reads TGCGCCAGCAGCTTGGCCCAGGGGACTGGAAACACCATATATTTT.

The CDR3 coding sequence is TGTGCCAGTAGTATCTCGTTGAACACTGAAGCTTTCTTT. Translation gives CASSISLNTEAFF. This chain uses TRBV19 with TRBJ1-1; D is uncertain. The CDR3 spans 13 residues. Per the germline V gene, CDR1 is LNHDA and CDR2 is SQIVND (reference sequence). Deletions cut 3 bases from V and 0 bases from J, with 5 bases between. The full variable domain, its missing parts supplied by reference TRBV19 and TRBJ1-1, is DGGITQSPKYLFRKEGQNVTLSCEQNLNHDAMYWYRQDPGQGLRLIYYSQIVNDFQKGDIAEGYSVSREKKESFPLTVTSAQKNPTAFYLCASSISLNTEAFFGQGTRLTVV.

DNA of the CDR3: TGTGCCAGCAGCCCTTACCGGGACTACCCCACCAATGAGCAGTTCTTC. Its translation: CASSPYRDYPTNEQFF. This sequence joins TRBV9 and TRBJ2-1; 7 positions agree with TRBD2. V shed 4 bases and J 6 bases; nucleotides not matched to a gene: 13. Looked up from germline, CDR1 is SGDLS and CDR2 is YYNGEE. CDR3 size: 16 residues.

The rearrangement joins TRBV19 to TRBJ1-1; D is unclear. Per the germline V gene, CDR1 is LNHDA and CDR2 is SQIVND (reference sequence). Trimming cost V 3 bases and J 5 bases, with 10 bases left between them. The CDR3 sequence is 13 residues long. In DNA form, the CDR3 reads TGTGCCAGTAGTATTTTGTGGCCTACTGAAGCTTTCTTT. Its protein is CASSILWPTEAFF.

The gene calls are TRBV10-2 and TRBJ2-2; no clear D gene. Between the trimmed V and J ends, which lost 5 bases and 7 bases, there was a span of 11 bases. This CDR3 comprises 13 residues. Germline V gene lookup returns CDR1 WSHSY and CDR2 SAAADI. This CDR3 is CASSPPRHGELFF. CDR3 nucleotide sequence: TGCGCCAGCAGTCCGCCGAGACACGGGGAGCTGTTTTTT.

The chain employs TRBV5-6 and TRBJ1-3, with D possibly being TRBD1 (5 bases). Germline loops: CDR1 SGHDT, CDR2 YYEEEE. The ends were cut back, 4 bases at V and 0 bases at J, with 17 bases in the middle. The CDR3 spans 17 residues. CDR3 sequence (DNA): TGTGCCAGCAGCCAGTGGGGCCGAGAATACTCTGGAAACACCATATATTTT. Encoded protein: CASSQWGREYSGNTIYF. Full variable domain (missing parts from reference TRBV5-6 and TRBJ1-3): DAGVTQSPTHLIKTRGQQVTLRCSPKSGHDTVSWYQQALGQGPQFIFQYYEEEERQRGNFPDRFSGHQFPNYSSELNVNALLLGDSALYLCASSQWGREYSGNTIYFGEGSWLTVV.

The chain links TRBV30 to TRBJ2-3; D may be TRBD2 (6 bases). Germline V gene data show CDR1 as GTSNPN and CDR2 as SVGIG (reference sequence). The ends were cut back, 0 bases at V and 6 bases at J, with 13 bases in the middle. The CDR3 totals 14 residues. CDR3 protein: CAWSVKGRKDTQYF. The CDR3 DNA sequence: TGTGCCTGGAGTGTCAAAGGGAGGAAGGATACGCAGTATTTT.

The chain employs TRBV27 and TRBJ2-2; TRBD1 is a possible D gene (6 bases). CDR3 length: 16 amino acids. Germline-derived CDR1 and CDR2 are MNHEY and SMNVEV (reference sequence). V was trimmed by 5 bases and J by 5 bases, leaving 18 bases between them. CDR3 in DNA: TGTGCCAGCAGTCCCGGGACAAGGTGGGAGACCGGGGAGCTGTTTTTT. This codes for CASSPGTRWETGELFF.

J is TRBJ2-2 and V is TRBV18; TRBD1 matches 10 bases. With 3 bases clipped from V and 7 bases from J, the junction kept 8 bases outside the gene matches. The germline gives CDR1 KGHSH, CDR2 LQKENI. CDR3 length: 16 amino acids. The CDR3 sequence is CASSPTGQGGIGELFF. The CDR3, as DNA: TGTGCCAGCTCACCGACCGGACAGGGGGGGATCGGGGAGCTGTTTTTT.

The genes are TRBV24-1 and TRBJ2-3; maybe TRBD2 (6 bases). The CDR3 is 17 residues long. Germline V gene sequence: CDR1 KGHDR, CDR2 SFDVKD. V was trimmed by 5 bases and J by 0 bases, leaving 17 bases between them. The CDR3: CATSGGAGRTSTDTQYF. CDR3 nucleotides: TGTGCCACCAGTGGGGGAGCGGGCCGAACTAGCACAGATACGCAGTATTTT.

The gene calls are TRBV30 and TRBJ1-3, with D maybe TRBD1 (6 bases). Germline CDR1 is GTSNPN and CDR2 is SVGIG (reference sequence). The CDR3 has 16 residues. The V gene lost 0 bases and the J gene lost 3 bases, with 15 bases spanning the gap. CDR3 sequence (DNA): TGTGCCTGGAGTGTACAGGGCAGTATAGATGGAAACACCATATATTTT. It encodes CAWSVQGSIDGNTIYF.